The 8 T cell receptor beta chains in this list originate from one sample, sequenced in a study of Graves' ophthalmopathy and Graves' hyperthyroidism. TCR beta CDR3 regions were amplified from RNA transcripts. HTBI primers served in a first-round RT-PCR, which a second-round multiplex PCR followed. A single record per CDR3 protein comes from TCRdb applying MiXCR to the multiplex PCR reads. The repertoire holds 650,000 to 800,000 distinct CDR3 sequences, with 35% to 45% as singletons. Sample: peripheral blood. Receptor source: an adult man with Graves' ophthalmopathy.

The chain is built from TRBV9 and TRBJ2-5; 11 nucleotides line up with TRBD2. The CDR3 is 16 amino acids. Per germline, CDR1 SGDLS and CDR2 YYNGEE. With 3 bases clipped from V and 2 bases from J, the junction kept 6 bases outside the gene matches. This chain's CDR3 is CASSGGLAAQQETQYF. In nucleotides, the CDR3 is TGTGCCAGCAGCGGGGGACTAGCGGCACAACAAGAGACCCAGTACTTC. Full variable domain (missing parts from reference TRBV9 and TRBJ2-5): DSGVTQTPKHLITATGQRVTLRCSPRSGDLSVYWYQQSLDQGLQFLIQYYNGEERAKGNILERFSAQQFPDLHSELNLSSLELGDSALYFCASSGGLAAQQETQYFGPGTRLLVL.

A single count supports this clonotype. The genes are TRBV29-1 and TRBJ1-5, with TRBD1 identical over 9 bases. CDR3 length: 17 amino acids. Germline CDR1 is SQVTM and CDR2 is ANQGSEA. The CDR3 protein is CSADHRTGAGGNQPQHF. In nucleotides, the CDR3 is TGCAGTGCCGACCACCGGACAGGGGCCGGTGGCAATCAGCCCCAGCATTTT.

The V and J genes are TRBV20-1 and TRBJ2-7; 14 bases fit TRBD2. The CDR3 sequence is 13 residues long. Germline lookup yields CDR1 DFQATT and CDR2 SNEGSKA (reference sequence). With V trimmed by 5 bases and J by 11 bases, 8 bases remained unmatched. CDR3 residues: CSAQTSGGAREYF. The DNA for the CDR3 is TGCAGTGCTCAGACTAGCGGGGGGGCCCGGGAGTACTTC.

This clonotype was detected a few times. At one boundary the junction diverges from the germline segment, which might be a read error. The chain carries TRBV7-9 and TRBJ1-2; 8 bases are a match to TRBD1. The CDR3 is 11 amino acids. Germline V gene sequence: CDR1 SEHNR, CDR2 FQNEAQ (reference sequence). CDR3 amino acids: CASSLGTGMLF. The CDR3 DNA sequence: TGTGCCAGCAGCTTAGGGACAGGGATGCTCTTC.

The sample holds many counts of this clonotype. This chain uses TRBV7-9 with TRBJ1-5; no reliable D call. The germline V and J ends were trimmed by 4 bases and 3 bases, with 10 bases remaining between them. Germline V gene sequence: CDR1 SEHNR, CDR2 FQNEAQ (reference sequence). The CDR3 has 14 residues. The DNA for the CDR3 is TGTGCCAGCAGCTCAGAGGGAGTCAATCAGCCCCAGCATTTT. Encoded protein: CASSSEGVNQPQHF.

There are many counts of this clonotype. This CDR3 reads CASSLTGKNYEQYF. The CDR3, as DNA: TGTGCCAGCAGCTTAACCGGGAAAAACTACGAGCAGTACTTC. V is TRBV7-2 and J is TRBJ2-7, with D possibly matching TRBD2 (5 bases). Germline V gene lookup returns CDR1 SGHTA and CDR2 FQGNSA. The length of the CDR3 is 14 residues. The V end was cut by 2 bases, the J end by 3 bases, with 11 bases between.

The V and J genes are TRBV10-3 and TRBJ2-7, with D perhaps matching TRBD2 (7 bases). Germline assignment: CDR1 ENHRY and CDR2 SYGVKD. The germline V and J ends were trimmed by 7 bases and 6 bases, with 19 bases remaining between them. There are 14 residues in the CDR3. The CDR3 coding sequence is TGTGCCATCACCCCGGGGGGCAGGGCGAGCGAGCAGTACTTC. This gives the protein CAITPGGRASEQYF.

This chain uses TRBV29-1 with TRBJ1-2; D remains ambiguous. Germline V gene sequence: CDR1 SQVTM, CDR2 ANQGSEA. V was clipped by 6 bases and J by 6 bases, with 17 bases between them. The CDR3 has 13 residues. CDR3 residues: CSVTPGGGDGYTF. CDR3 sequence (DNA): TGCAGCGTAACCCCGGGTGGTGGGGATGGCTACACCTTC. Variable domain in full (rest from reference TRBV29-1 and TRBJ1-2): SAVISQKPSRDICQRGTSLTIQCQVDSQVTMMFWYRQQPGQSLTLIATANQGSEATYESGFVIDKFPISRPNLTFSTLTVSNMSPEDSSIYLCSVTPGGGDGYTFGSGTRLTVV.